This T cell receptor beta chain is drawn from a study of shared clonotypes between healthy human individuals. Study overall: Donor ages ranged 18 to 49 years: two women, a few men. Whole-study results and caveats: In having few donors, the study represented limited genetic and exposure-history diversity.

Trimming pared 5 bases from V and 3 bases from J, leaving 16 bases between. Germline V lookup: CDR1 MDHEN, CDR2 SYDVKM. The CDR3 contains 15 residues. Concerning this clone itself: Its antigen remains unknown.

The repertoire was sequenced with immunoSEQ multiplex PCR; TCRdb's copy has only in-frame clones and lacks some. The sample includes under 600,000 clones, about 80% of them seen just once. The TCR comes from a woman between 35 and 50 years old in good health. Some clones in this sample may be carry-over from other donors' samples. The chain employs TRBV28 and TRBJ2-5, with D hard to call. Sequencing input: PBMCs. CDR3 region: CASSPHPLAKETQYF. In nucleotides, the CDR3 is TGTGCCAGCAGTCCTCACCCCTTAGCAAAAGAGACCCAGTACTTC.